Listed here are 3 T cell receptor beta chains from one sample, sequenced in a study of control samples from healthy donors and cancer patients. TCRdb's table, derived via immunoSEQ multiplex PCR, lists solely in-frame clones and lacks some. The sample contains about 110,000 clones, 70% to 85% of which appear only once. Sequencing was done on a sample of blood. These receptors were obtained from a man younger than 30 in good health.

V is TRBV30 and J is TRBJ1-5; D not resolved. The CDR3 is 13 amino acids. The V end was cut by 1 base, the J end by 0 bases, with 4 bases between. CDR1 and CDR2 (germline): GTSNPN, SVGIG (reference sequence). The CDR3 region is CAWSGGSNQPQHF. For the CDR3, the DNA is TGTGCCTGGAGTGGGGGTAGCAATCAGCCCCAGCATTTT.

The CDR3 DNA reads as TGCGCCAGCAGGGGAGAACAGGGGCGGCGAGAAAAACTGTTTTTT. Translation gives CASRGEQGRREKLFF. V is TRBV5-1 and J is TRBJ1-4; TRBD1 agrees at 7 bases. This CDR3 is 15 amino acids long. Germline CDR1 and CDR2: SGHRS and YFSETQ. V was pared by 5 bases and J by 8 bases, with 12 bases of the junction left unmatched.

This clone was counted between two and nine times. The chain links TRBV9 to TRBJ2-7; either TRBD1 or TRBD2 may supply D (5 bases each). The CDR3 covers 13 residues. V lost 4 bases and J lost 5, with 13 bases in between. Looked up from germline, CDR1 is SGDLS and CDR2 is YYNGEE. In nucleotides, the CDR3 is TGTGCCAGCAGCCGGGGCGTCGGCGACGAGCAGTACTTC. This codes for CASSRGVGDEQYF.